This T cell receptor (beta chain) was sequenced in a study of human T cells and chemical hapten exposure. The CDR3 spans 15 residues. From germline, CDR1 is LNHDA and CDR2 SQIVND (reference sequence). V gave up 6 bases and J gave up 6 bases, with 17 bases separating them. Indicated time point: patch test 3, about 24 weeks after DPC sensitization. Treatment reported: therapeutic diphenylcyclopropenone sensitization with weekly scalp DPC. This clonotype was recorded many times. TCRdb processed the RACE reads anew with MiXCR; each CDR3 protein has one entry. There are more than 70,000 distinct CDR3 sequences in the sample; 11% occur only once, and 1.1% lies in the top ten.

The sequenced sample was whole blood, obtained in connection with sensitization to the hapten diphenylcyclopropenone (DPC). The source is a woman aged 25 to 39 with alopecia areata. Some clones in this sample may be carry-over from other donors' samples. The J gene is TRBJ1-4, the V gene TRBV19; D unresolved. CDR3 coding DNA: TGTGCCAGTAGCTCTCACACCTCAGTGGATGAAAAACTGTTTTTT. Amino acids: CASSSHTSVDEKLFF.